This entry concerns a single T cell receptor (beta chain). This entry belongs to a study of CD8 T cells in Susac syndrome. RNA amounts of roughly 0.5 to 1 ug underwent reverse transcription with random hexamers. TCR beta CDR3 was amplified by immunoSEQ multiplex PCR. This amplification extended across 54 Vbeta and 13 Jbeta segments. TCRdb re-called the immunoSEQ multiplex PCR reads through MiXCR, storing one row per CDR3 protein. The sample holds 140,000 to 150,000 distinct CDR3 sequences, approximately 96% seen once. The CDR3 extends over 14 amino acids. CDR1 and CDR2 (germline): SGHRS, YFSETQ. V was pared by 5 bases and J by 7 bases, with 6 bases of the junction left unmatched.

This chain uses TRBV5-1 with TRBJ1-2; the match to TRBD1 covers 12 bases. Sequencing was performed on CD4+ T cells from PBMCs. This receptor was taken from a human donor with multiple sclerosis. CDR3 residues: CASRSGTGGSGYTF. The CDR3, as DNA: TGCGCCAGCAGATCCGGGACAGGGGGCAGTGGCTACACCTTC.